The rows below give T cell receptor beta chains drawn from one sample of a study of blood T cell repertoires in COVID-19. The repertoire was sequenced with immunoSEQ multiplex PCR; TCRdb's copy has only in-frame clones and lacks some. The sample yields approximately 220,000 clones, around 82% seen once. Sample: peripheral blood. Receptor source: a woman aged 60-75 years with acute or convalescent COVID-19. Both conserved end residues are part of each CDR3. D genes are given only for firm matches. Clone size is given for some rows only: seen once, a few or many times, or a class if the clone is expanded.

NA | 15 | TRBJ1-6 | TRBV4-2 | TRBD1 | TGTGCCAGCAGCCAACCGGGACAGGGGGGCTCACCCCTCCACTTT | CASSQPGQGGSPLHF
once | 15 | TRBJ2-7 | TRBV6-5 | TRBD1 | TGTGCCAGCAGTTATCCGACAGGGGCGGGCTACGAGCAGTACTTC | CASSYPTGAGYEQYF
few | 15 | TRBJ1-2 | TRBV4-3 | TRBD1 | TGCGCCAGCAGCCAAGAAATCGGGACAGGGGGTGGCTACACCTTC | CASSQEIGTGGGYTF
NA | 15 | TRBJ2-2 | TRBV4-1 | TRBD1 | TGCGCCAGCAGCCAAGCGGACAGGGCCACCGGGGAGCTGTTTTTT | CASSQADRATGELFF
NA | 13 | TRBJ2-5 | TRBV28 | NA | TGTGCCAGCAGTTTTAATATCCAAGAGACCCAGTACTTC | CASSFNIQETQYF
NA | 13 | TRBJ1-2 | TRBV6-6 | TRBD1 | TGTGCCAGCAGTCTGGACAGGGTCTATGGCTACACCTTC | CASSLDRVYGYTF
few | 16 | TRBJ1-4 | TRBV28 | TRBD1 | TGTGCCAGCAGCGTACTACAGGGGGCCTTTAATGAAAAACTGTTTTTT | CASSVLQGAFNEKLFF
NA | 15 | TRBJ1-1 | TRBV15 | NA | TGTGCCACCAGCAGGGAAACAGGCAGTCTAACTGAAGCTTTCTTT | CATSRETGSLTEAFF
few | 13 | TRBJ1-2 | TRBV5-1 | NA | TGCGCCAGCAGGGGGGATACTGCGGGGAGACACACCTTC | CASRGDTAGRHTF
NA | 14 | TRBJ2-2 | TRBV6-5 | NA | TGTGCCAGCAAGCACAGGATTAACACCGGGGAGCTGTTTTTT | CASKHRINTGELFF
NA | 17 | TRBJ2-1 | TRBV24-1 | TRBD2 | TGTGCCACCAGTGACCCCTCCGGCGCGGGGGGGCGGGGTGAGCAGTTCTTC | CATSDPSGAGGRGEQFF
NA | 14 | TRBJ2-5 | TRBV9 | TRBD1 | TGTGCCAGCAGCGCTCAACAGGGGTTAGAGACCCAGTACTTC | CASSAQQGLETQYF
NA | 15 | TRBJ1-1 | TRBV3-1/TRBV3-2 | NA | TGTGCCAGCAGCCAAGAGACAGAGATGAACACTGAAGCTTTCTTT | CASSQETEMNTEAFF
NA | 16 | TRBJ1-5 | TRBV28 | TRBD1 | TGTGCCAGCAGTCTCCTGGGACAGGGAGGAGGTCAGCCCCAGCATTTT | CASSLLGQGGGQPQHF
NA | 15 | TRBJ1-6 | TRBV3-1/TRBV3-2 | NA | TGTGCCAGCAGCCGTTCGGACAGTTATAATTCACCCCTCCACTTT | CASSRSDSYNSPLHF
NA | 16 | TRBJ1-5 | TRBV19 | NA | TGTGCCAGTAGTGAACAGGGTCGTGGTGTCAATCAGCCCCAGCATTTT | CASSEQGRGVNQPQHF
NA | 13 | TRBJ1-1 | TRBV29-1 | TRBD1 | TGCAGCGTAGCCGGGACAGGGTCCACTGAAGCTTTCTTT | CSVAGTGSTEAFF
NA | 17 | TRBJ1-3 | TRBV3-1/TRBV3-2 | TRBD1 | TGTGCCAGCAGCCACGGACACAGGGGGTCCTCTGGAAACACCATATATTTT | CASSHGHRGSSGNTIYF
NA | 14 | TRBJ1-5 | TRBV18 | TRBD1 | TGTGCCAGCTCCCCGGGACAGGGGGTTCAGCCCCAGCATTTT | CASSPGQGVQPQHF
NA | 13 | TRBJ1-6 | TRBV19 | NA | TGTGCCAGCGCGGACAGTTTAAATTCACCCCTCCACTTT | CASADSLNSPLHF
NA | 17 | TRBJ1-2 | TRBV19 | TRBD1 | TGTGCCAGTAGCCGTCCCGGAACAGGGGGCCGAACCTATGGCTACACCTTC | CASSRPGTGGRTYGYTF
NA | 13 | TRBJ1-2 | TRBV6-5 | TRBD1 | TGTGCCAGCAGCGAGGGACAGTCCTCGGGCTACACCTTC | CASSEGQSSGYTF
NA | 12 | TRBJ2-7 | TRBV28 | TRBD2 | TGTGCCAGCAGTAGCGGGACCTCCCCGCAGTACTTC | CASSSGTSPQYF
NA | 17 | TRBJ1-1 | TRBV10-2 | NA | TGCGCCAGCAGTGACCGCCGGGGGGGGAACAGGAACACTGAAGCTTTCTTT | CASSDRRGGNRNTEAFF
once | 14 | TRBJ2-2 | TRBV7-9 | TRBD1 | TGTGCCAGCAGTTTACAGGGGGCAACAGGGGAGCTGTTTTTT | CASSLQGATGELFF
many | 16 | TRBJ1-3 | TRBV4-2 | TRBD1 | TGTGCCAGCAGCCCGGACAGGGTGAACTCTGGAAACACCATATATTTT | CASSPDRVNSGNTIYF
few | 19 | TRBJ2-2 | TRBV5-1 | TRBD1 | TGCGCCAGCAGCTTGTGGGGCCTGGACAGGGGTGCGAACACCGGGGAGCTGTTTTTT | CASSLWGLDRGANTGELFF